This T cell receptor (beta chain) comes out of a study of blood T cell repertoires in COVID-19. Study-wide context: In each case, the material was cDNA or gDNA derived from T cells, B-cell-depleted T cells, or PBMCs.

A word on this clone: Other DNA sequences of this sample code for an identical CDR3.

Authors' analysis steps: Nucleated cell number was recorded as an estimate derived from reference gene primer amplification. Libraries were prepared by immunoSEQ multiplex PCR; TCRdb keeps only in-frame clonotypes and omits some of them. The DNA gave D and trimming, while V, J and clone size come from that table. This table has some 460,000 clones, roughly 87% appearing once. CDR3 length: 12 amino acids. The V end lost 7 bases, the J end lost 0 bases, and 9 bases lay between the germline ends. The V gene's germline CDR1 is SQVTM and CDR2 ANQGSEA. The material sequenced was PBMCs or T cells enriched from blood (not recorded which). The TCR originated in a woman younger than 35 with acute COVID-19. The chain carries TRBV29-1 and TRBJ1-1; D not certain. The CDR3 bases are TGCAGCGCTGGACTTCTGAACACTGAAGCTTTCTTT. Residues: CSAGLLNTEAFF.